This TCR beta chain was recovered during a study of T cell responses to AZD1222 COVID-19 vaccine. General study points: Targets within unmutated variant regions were reportedly found for nearly half of spike-specific TCRs. Elevations in Spike-specific TCR breadth and depth followed administration of two AZD1222 doses. It should be noted that donors were predominantly white British and more often female, and clonal diversity was possibly underestimated.

Profiling relied on immunoSEQ multiplex PCR, and the TCRdb table lists in-frame clones only, not all of them. The table records 120,000 or so clones, 70% to 90% of them present only once. Germline CDR1 and CDR2: LGHDT and YNNKEL (reference sequence). This CDR3 spans 18 amino acids. V was cut by 1 base and J by 1 base, with 17 bases left in between. This clone was recorded only once. Its antigen is unidentified. The V call is TRBV3-1 (or the pseudogene TRBV3-2), the J call TRBJ1-3; tentatively, D is TRBD1 (6 bases). The sample consisted of peripheral blood, taken on day 0 of AZD1222 vaccination. This clonotype was obtained from an adult in good health. For the CDR3, the DNA is TGTGCCAGCAGCCAAGGACGGGGGCGCGTGGATTCTGGAAACACCATATATTTT. Protein product: CASSQGRGRVDSGNTIYF.